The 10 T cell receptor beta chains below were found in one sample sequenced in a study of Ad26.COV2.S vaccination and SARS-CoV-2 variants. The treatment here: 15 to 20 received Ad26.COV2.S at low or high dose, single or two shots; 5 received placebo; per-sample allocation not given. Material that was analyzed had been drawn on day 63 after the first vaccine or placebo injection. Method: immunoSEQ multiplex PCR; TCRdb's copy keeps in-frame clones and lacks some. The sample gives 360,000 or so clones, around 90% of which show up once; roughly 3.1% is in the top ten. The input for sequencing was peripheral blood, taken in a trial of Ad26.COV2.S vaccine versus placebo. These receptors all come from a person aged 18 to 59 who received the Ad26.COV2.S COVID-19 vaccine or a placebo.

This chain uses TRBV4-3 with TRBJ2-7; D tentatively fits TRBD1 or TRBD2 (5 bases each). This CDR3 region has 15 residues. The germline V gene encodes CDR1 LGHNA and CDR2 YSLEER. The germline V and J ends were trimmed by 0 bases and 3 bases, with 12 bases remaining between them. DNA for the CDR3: TGCGCCAGCAGCCAAGATCACGGGACCTACTACGAGCAGTACTTC. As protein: CASSQDHGTYYEQYF.

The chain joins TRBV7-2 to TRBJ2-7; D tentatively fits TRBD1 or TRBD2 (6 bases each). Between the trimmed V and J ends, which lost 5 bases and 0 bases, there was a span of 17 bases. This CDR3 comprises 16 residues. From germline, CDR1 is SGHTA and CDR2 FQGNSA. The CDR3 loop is CASSARDTAISYEQYF. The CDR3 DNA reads TGTGCCAGCAGCGCGCGGGACACGGCTATCTCCTACGAGCAGTACTTC.

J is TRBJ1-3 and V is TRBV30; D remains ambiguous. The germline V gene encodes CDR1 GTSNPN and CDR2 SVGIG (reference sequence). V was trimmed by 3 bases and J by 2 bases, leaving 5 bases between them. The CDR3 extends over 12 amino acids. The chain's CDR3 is CAWSRPGNTIYF. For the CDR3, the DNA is TGTGCCTGGAGCCGACCTGGAAACACCATATATTTT.

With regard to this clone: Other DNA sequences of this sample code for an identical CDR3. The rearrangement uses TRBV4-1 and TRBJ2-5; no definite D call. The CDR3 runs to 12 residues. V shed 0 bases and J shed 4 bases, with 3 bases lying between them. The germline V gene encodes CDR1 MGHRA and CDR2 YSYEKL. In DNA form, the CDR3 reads TGCGCCAGCAGCCAAGAACGAGAGACCCAGTACTTC. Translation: CASSQERETQYF.

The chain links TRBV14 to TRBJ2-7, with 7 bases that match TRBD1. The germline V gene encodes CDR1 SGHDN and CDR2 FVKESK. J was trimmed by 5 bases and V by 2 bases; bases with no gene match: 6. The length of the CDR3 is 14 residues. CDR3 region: CASSQYRGSNEQYF. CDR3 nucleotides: TGTGCCAGCAGCCAATACAGGGGATCGAACGAGCAGTACTTC.

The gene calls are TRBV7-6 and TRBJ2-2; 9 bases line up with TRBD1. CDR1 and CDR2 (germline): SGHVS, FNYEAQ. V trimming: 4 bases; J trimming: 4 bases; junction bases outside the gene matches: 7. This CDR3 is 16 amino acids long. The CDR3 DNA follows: TGTGCCAGCAGCTGGGCCACAGGGGGCGGCACCGGGGAGCTGTTTTTT. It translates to CASSWATGGGTGELFF.

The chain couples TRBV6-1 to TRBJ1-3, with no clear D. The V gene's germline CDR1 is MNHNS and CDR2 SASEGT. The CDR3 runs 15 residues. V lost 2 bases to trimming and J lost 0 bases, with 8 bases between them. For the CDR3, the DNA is TGTGCCAGCAGTGAAACCGGGAGCTCTGGAAACACCATATATTTT. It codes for CASSETGSSGNTIYF.

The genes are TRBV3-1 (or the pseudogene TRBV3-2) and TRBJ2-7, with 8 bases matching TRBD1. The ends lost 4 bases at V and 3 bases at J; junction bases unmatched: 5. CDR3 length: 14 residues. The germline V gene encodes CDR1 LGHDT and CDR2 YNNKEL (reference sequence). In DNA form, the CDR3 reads TGTGCCAGCAGCCGGACAGGGCCGTACTACGAGCAGTACTTC. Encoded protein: CASSRTGPYYEQYF.

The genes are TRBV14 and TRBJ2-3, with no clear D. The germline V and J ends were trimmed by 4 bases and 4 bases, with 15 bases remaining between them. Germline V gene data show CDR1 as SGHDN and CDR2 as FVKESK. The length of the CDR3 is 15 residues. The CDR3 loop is CASSLRARIADTQYF. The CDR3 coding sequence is TGTGCCAGCAGCCTCCGGGCCCGAATTGCAGATACGCAGTATTTT.

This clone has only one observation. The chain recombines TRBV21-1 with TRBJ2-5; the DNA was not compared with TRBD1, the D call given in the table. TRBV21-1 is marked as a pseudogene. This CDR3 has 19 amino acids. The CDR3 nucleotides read TGTGCCAGCAGCAAACTTTCGTCGGGACAGCACTTAAATAAAGAGACCCAGTACTTC. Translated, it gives CASSKLSSGQHLNKETQYF.